The clone carrying this T cell receptor beta chain was counted at least ten times. Its matching antigen is unknown. Molecular-barcoded quantitative 5'-RACE produced these TCR beta libraries. TCRdb analysed the 5' RACE reads with MiXCR anew, one entry per CDR3 protein. The repertoire holds about 130,000 distinct CDR3 sequences, with roughly 11% as singletons. This sample was taken from a study of CD8 T cells in ankylosing spondylitis. Broader study findings: A motif in TCR beta, a set of under ten highly homologous variants, appeared characteristic of ankylosing spondylitis blood. As for the disease-linked clones, they showed a CD8+ phenotype and occurred at relatively low frequencies in peripheral blood.

The receptor's source is a female donor with ankylosing spondylitis or in good health (not recorded which). The sequenced material came from blood, either unsorted or a sorted T cell fraction (not recorded which).

The CDR3 sequence is CASSLTTPGQGNYGYTF. The CDR3 DNA is TGCGCCAGCAGCTTGACCACCCCGGGACAGGGGAACTATGGCTACACCTTC. The V and J genes are TRBV5-1 and TRBJ1-2, with 10 positions matching TRBD1. Germline V CDR1 and CDR2: SGHRS, YFSETQ. This CDR3 has 17 residues. The ends lost 1 base at V and 2 bases at J; junction bases unmatched: 8.